The T cell receptor (beta chain) under discussion was sequenced for a study of cytomegalovirus exposure and HLA in healthy donors. The study, taken as a whole, reports: In a later analysis, the majority of CMV-associated beta chains seemingly showed HLA restriction. The study reported that TCR beta sequences accurately predicted HLA-A and HLA-B alleles in most subjects.

The CDR3 is made up of 17 amino acids. The ends were cut back, 3 bases at V and 6 bases at J, with 23 bases in the middle. Germline assignment: CDR1 KGHSH and CDR2 LQKENI. This clone turned up a few times. Its antigen is currently unknown. The PCR employed 60 Vbeta primers together with 13 Jbeta primers. Produced via immunoSEQ multiplex PCR; TCRdb's table is partial and in-frame only. Here the sample spans about 160,000 clones, more than 75% being singletons. V and J are TRBV18 and TRBJ1-1; tentatively, D is TRBD1 (5 bases). The clonotype was recovered from a man in his late teens or twenties in good health and CMV-seropositive. Sequenced sample: PBMCs. This CDR3 reads CASSPAGAAGGWSEAFF. CDR3 nucleotide sequence: TGTGCCAGCTCACCGGCCGGGGCCGCGGGGGGTTGGTCTGAAGCTTTCTTT. Full variable domain (remainder filled in from reference TRBV18 and TRBJ1-1): NAGVMQNPRHLVRRRGQEARLRCSPMKGHSHVYWYRQLPEEGLKFMVYLQKENIIDESGMPKERFSAEFPKEGPSILRIQQVVRGDSAAYFCASSPAGAAGGWSEAFFGQGTRLTVV.